Each of the 14 T cell receptor beta chains below was sequenced from the same sample in a study of OX40 agonist ivuxolimab in advanced cancers. Method: immunoSEQ multiplex PCR; TCRdb's copy keeps in-frame clones and lacks some. The sample consists of 38,000 or so clones, approximately 90% of them appearing once. The sample consisted of CD4+ or CD8+ T cells sorted from blood, taken in a trial of the OX40 agonist ivuxolimab. Receptors were obtained from an adult with an advanced solid tumor such as melanoma, head and neck, liver or kidney cancer.

The rearrangement links TRBV21-1 to TRBJ1-3. TRBV21-1 is given as a pseudogene. The CDR3 runs to 15 residues. The CDR3 DNA follows: TGTGCCAGCACCCAAGGGGGGGCAGTTGGAAACACCATATATTTT. This translates into CASTQGGAVGNTIYF.

The chain uses TRBV6-5 and TRBJ1-4; 7 bases are a match to TRBD1. J was trimmed by 4 bases and V by 0 bases; bases with no gene match: 5. The CDR3 sequence is 16 residues long. Germline V gene lookup returns CDR1 MNHEY and CDR2 SVGAGI. The CDR3 is CASSYSTTGNNEKLFF. The CDR3 region has the DNA TGTGCCAGCAGTTACTCGACGACAGGGAATAATGAAAAACTGTTTTTT.

The chain uses TRBV19 and TRBJ2-7; 9 bases are a match to TRBD1. Germline V lookup: CDR1 LNHDA, CDR2 SQIVND (reference sequence). Losses at the gene ends were 8 bases for V and 6 bases for J; bases not matched to a gene: 11. CDR3 length equals 14 residues. This CDR3 is CASSPRDRVREQYF. The DNA of the CDR3 is TGTGCCAGTTCTCCGAGGGACAGGGTTCGCGAGCAGTACTTC.

This clone was recorded only once. The rearrangement joins TRBV7-9 to TRBJ2-2; 7 bases line up with TRBD1. The CDR3 runs to 15 residues. From germline, CDR1 is SEHNR and CDR2 FQNEAQ (reference sequence). V lost 7 bases to trimming and J lost 1 base; unmatched junction nucleotides: 6. The CDR3 nucleotides are TGTGCCAGCACCTTGACAGGGTTGAACACCGGGGAGCTGTTTTTT. This sequence encodes CASTLTGLNTGELFF.

J is TRBJ1-6 and V is TRBV13; no reliable D call. The CDR3 has 13 residues. Trimming removed 0 bases at V and 7 bases at J, with 4 bases between. The V gene's germline CDR1 is PRHDT and CDR2 FYEKMQ (reference sequence). CDR3: CASSLGTNSPLHF. The CDR3 coding sequence is TGTGCCAGCAGCTTAGGAACCAATTCACCCCTCCACTTT.

The J gene is TRBJ2-7, the V gene TRBV27; D call uncertain. This CDR3 has 12 amino acids. The V end lost 5 bases, the J end lost 3 bases, and 8 bases lay between the germline ends. Germline V gene sequence: CDR1 MNHEY, CDR2 SMNVEV (reference sequence). Here the CDR3 reads CASSTIGYEQYF. CDR3 DNA: TGTGCCAGCAGTACGATCGGCTACGAGCAGTACTTC.

J is TRBJ2-1 and V is TRBV30; the D is unclear. The germline V gene has CDR1 GTSNPN and CDR2 SVGIG (reference sequence). The CDR3 has 15 residues. The ends were cut back, 0 bases at V and 4 bases at J, with 13 bases in the middle. CDR3 sequence reads: CAWSVGRLGYNEQFF. The CDR3 DNA is TGTGCCTGGAGTGTAGGTCGATTGGGGTACAATGAGCAGTTCTTC.

This chain uses TRBV6-5 with TRBJ2-3; D is ambiguous. This CDR3 region has 14 residues. Trimming stripped 4 bases from V and 2 bases from J, with 10 bases between. From germline, CDR1 is MNHEY and CDR2 SVGAGI. The CDR3 sequence: CASSSRQNTDTQYF. In DNA form, the CDR3 reads TGTGCCAGCAGTTCCCGGCAGAACACAGATACGCAGTATTTT.

The chain links TRBV5-1 to TRBJ2-7; 8 bases map to TRBD1. This CDR3 has 14 amino acids. Trimming at V came to 4 bases and at J to 2 bases, leaving 5 bases not matched to a gene. CDR1 is SGHRS, CDR2 YFSETQ, per germline. The CDR3 coding sequence is TGCGCCAGCAGCCCCCGGACAGGGACCTACGAGCAGTACTTC. This gives the protein CASSPRTGTYEQYF. Together with reference TRBV5-1 and TRBJ2-7, the CDR3 gives the full variable domain: KAGVTQTPRYLIKTRGQQVTLSCSPISGHRSVSWYQQTPGQGLQFLFEYFSETQRNKGNFPGRFSGRQFSNSRSEMNVSTLELGDSALYLCASSPRTGTYEQYFGPGTRLTVT.

The sample holds one count of this clone. The conserved final phenylalanine or tryptophan is absent from the CDR3, which likely points to a read error. This rearrangement joins TRBV4-3 to TRBJ2-3; 12 nucleotides match TRBD2. V lost 0 bases to trimming and J lost 6 bases; unmatched junction nucleotides: 4. The CDR3 covers 16 residues. Looked up from germline, CDR1 is LGHNA and CDR2 is YSLEER. DNA for the CDR3: TGCGCCAGCAGCCAAGATCCTAGCGGGGGGGCGGATACGCAGTATTCT. As protein: CASSQDPSGGADTQYS.

The chain is built from TRBV4-1 and TRBJ2-3, with 10 bases that match TRBD2. This CDR3 comprises 15 residues. The V gene end was trimmed by 6 bases and the J gene end by 4 bases; junction bases not matched to a gene: 7. Looked up from germline, CDR1 is MGHRA and CDR2 is YSYEKL. CDR3 loop: CASRERGGEADTQYF. In DNA, the CDR3 is TGCGCCAGCAGGGAGCGGGGGGGCGAGGCAGATACGCAGTATTTT.

This chain uses TRBV6-5 with TRBJ1-3; 8 positions agree with TRBD1. The V gene's germline CDR1 is MNHEY and CDR2 SVGAGI. CDR3 length: 16 residues. The V and J ends lost 2 bases and 0 bases, in that order; junction bases with no gene match: 3. In nucleotides, the CDR3 is TGTGCCAGCAGTTACGGGACAGGAGACTCTGGAAACACCATATATTTT. Translation gives CASSYGTGDSGNTIYF.

This clone was seen once. The chain is built from TRBV28 and TRBJ2-7; 14 positions agree with TRBD2. V shed 2 bases, J shed 5 bases, and the junction held 14 bases outside the gene matches. Germline CDR1 reads MDHEN; CDR2 reads SYDVKM. The CDR3 is 19 residues long. Here the CDR3 DNA reads TGTGCCAGCAGTTTAAGGCGACTAGCGGGGGGGCCAGTTCTCCACGAGCAGTACTTC. It yields the protein CASSLRRLAGGPVLHEQYF.

The chain combines TRBV7-9 with TRBJ2-3; the match to TRBD2 covers 9 bases. V trimming: 2 bases; J trimming: 0 bases; junction bases outside the gene matches: 12. Germline loops: CDR1 SEHNR, CDR2 FQNEAQ (reference sequence). This CDR3 has 19 residues. In nucleotides, the CDR3 is TGTGCCAGCAGCTTAAGTTACGGGGCTAGCGGGGTTAGCACAGATACGCAGTATTTT. Amino acids: CASSLSYGASGVSTDTQYF.